Included here is one TCR beta chain sequence, with context. Each TCR library used around 500 ng of total RNA and a linear amplification protocol. One entry per CDR3 protein results from TCRdb running MiXCR on the reads. The sample lists around 180,000 distinct CDR3 sequences, about 70% seen once, with 2% to 2.5% in the top ten. The CDR3 runs 15 residues. V shed 4 bases and J shed 5 bases, with 19 bases lying between them. Germline V CDR1 and CDR2: SGHDT, YYEEEE. This sample was taken from a study of healthy donors' naive CD4 and CD8 T cells. The sequence came from a pool of human donors in good health; the sample pools cells from several healthy donors. Sequenced input: naive CD4+ and CD8+ T cells sorted from blood, pooled from several donors. The J gene is TRBJ2-7, the V gene TRBV5-6; D call uncertain. Here the CDR3 DNA reads TGTGCCAGCAGCCTCCTTTGGAGTGGGCCCCACGAGCAGTACTTC. Encoded protein: CASSLLWSGPHEQYF. The full variable domain, its missing parts supplied by reference TRBV5-6 and TRBJ2-7, is DAGVTQSPTHLIKTRGQQVTLRCSPKSGHDTVSWYQQALGQGPQFIFQYYEEEERQRGNFPDRFSGHQFPNYSSELNVNALLLGDSALYLCASSLLWSGPHEQYFGPGTRLTVT.